This is a list of T cell receptor beta chains from one sample in a study of technical replicates of blood from several donors. Clones were sequenced by immunoSEQ multiplex PCR, and TCRdb holds only the in-frame ones, with some missing. The sample holds about 100,000 clones; 85% to 95% are singletons and the top ten take approximately 0.35%. Sequencing input: T cells isolated from PBMCs. Receptor source: a human donor in good health. Both conserved end residues are part of each CDR3. The order of the fields is J gene, V gene, D gene, CDR3 protein. A D gene is named only where the DNA matches it firmly.

J: TRBJ2-1; V: TRBV9; D: TRBD2; CDR3: CASSVGLAGGNEQFF
J: TRBJ1-3; V: TRBV6-5; D: NA; CDR3: CASSPTMQAGNTIYF
J: TRBJ2-1; V: TRBV9; D: TRBD2; CDR3: CASSGLALNNEQFF
J: TRBJ2-7; V: TRBV29-1; D: NA; CDR3: CSVLLQGSYEQYF
J: TRBJ2-7; V: TRBV27; D: NA; CDR3: CASSFSLTSDRYF
J: TRBJ1-4; V: TRBV9; D: TRBD1; CDR3: CASSLKTGTNEKLFF
J: TRBJ2-5; V: TRBV4-3; D: TRBD2; CDR3: CASSRRLAGTKETQYF
J: TRBJ1-2; V: TRBV19; D: NA; CDR3: CASSIDLSSFYGYTF
J: TRBJ1-5; V: TRBV19; D: NA; CDR3: CASSYAGFDQPQHF
J: TRBJ2-1; V: TRBV29-1; D: NA; CDR3: CSVGGSGNEQFF
J: TRBJ2-7; V: TRBV6-1; D: TRBD2; CDR3: CASSLREDYYEQYF
J: TRBJ1-2; V: TRBV9; D: NA; CDR3: CASSAYQGLWGYTF
J: TRBJ2-7; V: TRBV27; D: NA; CDR3: CASSLEADTYEQYF
J: TRBJ2-7; V: TRBV9; D: NA; CDR3: CASSVVDVGEQYF
J: TRBJ2-6; V: TRBV7-9; D: TRBD2; CDR3: CASSRPSPRGGSGANVLTF
J: TRBJ1-3; V: TRBV7-2; D: NA; CDR3: CASSFYGSGNTIYF
J: TRBJ1-1; V: TRBV9; D: NA; CDR3: CASSVGGGGLNTEAFF
J: TRBJ1-4; V: TRBV13; D: TRBD1; CDR3: CASSRTGKSEKLFF
J: TRBJ1-1; V: TRBV30; D: TRBD1; CDR3: CAWSVKGWDRVTEAFF
J: TRBJ2-7; V: TRBV27; D: TRBD1; CDR3: CASSLGQGVGEQYF
J: TRBJ2-7; V: TRBV19; D: TRBD1; CDR3: CASSDPGTGGYEQYF
J: TRBJ2-2; V: TRBV11-3; D: TRBD2; CDR3: CASSPGGGRRPGELFF
J: TRBJ2-7; V: TRBV4-3; D: NA; CDR3: CASSEGPAYEQYF
J: TRBJ2-1; V: TRBV19; D: TRBD2; CDR3: CASNLAGLFEQFF
J: TRBJ1-5; V: TRBV28; D: NA; CDR3: CASRYGGQPQHF
J: TRBJ2-1; V: TRBV2; D: TRBD2; CDR3: CASMDGRARDEQFF
J: TRBJ1-3; V: TRBV7-2; D: TRBD1; CDR3: CASSPRTGEGNTIYF
J: TRBJ2-5; V: TRBV27; D: TRBD2; CDR3: CASSLGLDNKETQYF
J: TRBJ2-7; V: TRBV7-9; D: NA; CDR3: CASSFPLYEQYF
J: TRBJ2-1; V: TRBV5-1; D: NA; CDR3: CASSLDPARGEQFF
J: TRBJ2-1; V: TRBV19; D: TRBD2; CDR3: CASSIAGLAGGMEQFF
J: TRBJ1-1; V: TRBV28; D: NA; CDR3: CASSLGGQETEAFF
J: TRBJ1-3; V: TRBV5-1; D: TRBD1; CDR3: CASSLGQAASGNTIYF
J: TRBJ2-2; V: TRBV2; D: NA; CDR3: CASSEIRVRDTSTGELFF
J: TRBJ1-1; V: TRBV6-5; D: NA; CDR3: CASGYSPEAFF
J: TRBJ1-2; V: TRBV7-9; D: NA; CDR3: CASSLGAYVNGYTF
J: TRBJ2-5; V: TRBV6-5; D: NA; CDR3: CASSLVVNQETQYF
J: TRBJ1-4; V: TRBV5-5; D: NA; CDR3: CASSYQGIFTNEKLFF
J: TRBJ1-1; V: TRBV12-2; D: NA; CDR3: CASRSQGLRDTEAFF
J: TRBJ1-4; V: TRBV27; D: NA; CDR3: CASRGERDYEKLFF
J: TRBJ2-7; V: TRBV6-1; D: NA; CDR3: CASSDTVHYEQYF
J: TRBJ1-4; V: TRBV7-2; D: NA; CDR3: CASSLIPEVGEKLFF
J: TRBJ1-2; V: TRBV14; D: NA; CDR3: CASGEDYGYTF
J: TRBJ1-2; V: TRBV6-1; D: TRBD1; CDR3: CASRTGTEGYTF
J: TRBJ2-5; V: TRBV19; D: TRBD1; CDR3: CASSSDRGVWETQYF
J: TRBJ2-3; V: TRBV27; D: TRBD2; CDR3: CASSLREREGRTDTQYF
J: TRBJ1-1; V: TRBV27; D: NA; CDR3: CASSLGTIRRPGDTEAFF
J: TRBJ2-7; V: TRBV10-3; D: TRBD2; CDR3: CAIKSAGGDYEQYF
J: TRBJ2-2; V: TRBV19; D: NA; CDR3: CASTLGGELFF
J: TRBJ2-3; V: TRBV28; D: TRBD2; CDR3: CASSTGLAVYTDTQYF
J: TRBJ2-2; V: TRBV7-3; D: NA; CDR3: CASSLSGNTGELFF
J: TRBJ1-3; V: TRBV18; D: NA; CDR3: CASSPPPSSGNTIYF
J: TRBJ2-7; V: TRBV15; D: NA; CDR3: CATSSPRWRDSYEQYF
J: TRBJ1-2; V: TRBV6-1; D: NA; CDR3: CASSHRENYGYTF
J: TRBJ2-3; V: TRBV5-4; D: TRBD2; CDR3: CASSWEGRNRPDTQYF
J: TRBJ2-3; V: TRBV4-1; D: NA; CDR3: CASSQDPADTQYF
J: TRBJ1-2; V: TRBV29-1; D: TRBD1; CDR3: CSVGDRDKVDYGYTF
J: TRBJ2-7; V: TRBV30; D: TRBD2; CDR3: CAWAGLGWSYEQYF
J: TRBJ2-1; V: TRBV5-4; D: NA; CDR3: CASSAQRFEQFF